What follows are 7 T cell receptor beta chains derived from one specimen sequenced in a study of blood T cell repertoires in COVID-19. The table came from immunoSEQ multiplex PCR; TCRdb's copy has only in-frame clones and leaves some out. This sample has 50,000 to 65,000 clones, with less than 90% found just once. The sequencing sample was made of peripheral blood. Every receptor here comes from a man in his 60s with acute or convalescent COVID-19.

The chain employs TRBV2 and TRBJ2-1; 8 bases agree with TRBD1. CDR3 length: 15 amino acids. The V and J ends lost 5 bases and 2 bases, in that order; junction bases with no gene match: 5. The germline CDR1 and CDR2 sequences are SNHLY and FYNNEI. The CDR3 region is CASSLDRGPYNEQFF. CDR3 coding DNA: TGTGCCAGCAGTCTCGACAGGGGCCCCTACAATGAGCAGTTCTTC.

J is TRBJ2-3 and V is TRBV29-1, with a possible D match to TRBD1 (6 bases). Per the germline V gene, CDR1 is SQVTM and CDR2 is ANQGSEA. The V end was cut by 5 bases, the J end by 1 base, with 16 bases between. The CDR3 has 15 amino acids. In nucleotides, the CDR3 is TGCAGCGTTCACTCAGGGGCAGGGCGCACAGATACGCAGTATTTT. Amino acids: CSVHSGAGRTDTQYF.

The rearrangement joins TRBV18 to TRBJ2-7, with D possibly matching TRBD1 (6 bases). The CDR3 consists of 17 residues. V gave up 2 bases and J gave up 0 bases, with 17 bases separating them. The germline gives CDR1 KGHSH, CDR2 LQKENI. The CDR3 sequence: CASSPKINWDTSYEQYF. The CDR3 DNA reads TGTGCCAGCTCACCAAAAATAAATTGGGACACCTCCTACGAGCAGTACTTC. Together with reference TRBV18 and TRBJ2-7, the CDR3 gives the full variable domain: NAGVMQNPRHLVRRRGQEARLRCSPMKGHSHVYWYRQLPEEGLKFMVYLQKENIIDESGMPKERFSAEFPKEGPSILRIQQVVRGDSAAYFCASSPKINWDTSYEQYFGPGTRLTVT.

J is TRBJ2-3 and V is TRBV5-4; the match to TRBD1 covers 10 bases. This CDR3 is built from 18 residues. Per the germline V gene, CDR1 is SGHNT and CDR2 is YYREEE (reference sequence). V shed 3 bases and J 0 bases; nucleotides not matched to a gene: 10. This chain's CDR3 is CASSSRQGAIPSTDTQYF. The CDR3 DNA is TGTGCCAGCAGCTCACGACAGGGGGCAATCCCTAGCACAGATACGCAGTATTTT.

CDR3 in amino acids: CAHRGVYEGSWTFF. The CDR3 bases are TGCGCCCACCGGGGGGTCTACGAGGGTAGTTGGACTTTCTTT. This chain connects TRBV5-1 to TRBJ1-1; D perhaps matches TRBD1 (5 bases). Between the trimmed V and J ends, which lost 10 bases and 12 bases, there was a span of 28 bases. Per the germline V gene, CDR1 is SGHRS and CDR2 is YFSETQ. There are 14 residues in the CDR3.

V is TRBV10-3 and J is TRBJ2-2; D unclear. The CDR3 loop spans 15 amino acids. V dropped 3 bases and J dropped 6 bases, with 14 bases sitting between them. Germline loops: CDR1 ENHRY, CDR2 SYGVKD. The CDR3 here is CAISEFVEAPGELFF. The CDR3 DNA reads TGTGCCATCAGTGAATTCGTCGAGGCCCCCGGGGAGCTGTTTTTT.

V gene TRBV4-2 combines with J gene TRBJ1-4, with a weak D call TRBD1 (5 bases). Per germline, CDR1 LGHNA and CDR2 YNFKEQ. Deletions cut 5 bases from V and 0 bases from J, with 7 bases between. The CDR3 is 14 residues long. The CDR3 DNA reads as TGTGCCAGCAGCTCGGGGGCAACTAATGAAAAACTGTTTTTT. The encoded protein is CASSSGATNEKLFF.